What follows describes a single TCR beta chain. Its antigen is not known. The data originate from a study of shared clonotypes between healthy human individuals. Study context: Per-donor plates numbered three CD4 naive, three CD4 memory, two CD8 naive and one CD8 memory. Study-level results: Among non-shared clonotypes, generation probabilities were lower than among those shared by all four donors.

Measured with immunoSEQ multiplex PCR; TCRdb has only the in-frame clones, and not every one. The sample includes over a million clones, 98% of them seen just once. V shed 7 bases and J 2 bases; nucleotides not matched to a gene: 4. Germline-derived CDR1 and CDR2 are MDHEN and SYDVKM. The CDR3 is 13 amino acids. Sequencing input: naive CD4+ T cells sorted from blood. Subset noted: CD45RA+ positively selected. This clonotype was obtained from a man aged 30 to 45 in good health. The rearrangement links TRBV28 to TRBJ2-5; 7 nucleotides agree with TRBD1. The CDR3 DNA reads TGTGCCAGCACATCGGGACAGCAAGAGACCCAGTACTTC. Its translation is CASTSGQQETQYF.